This T cell receptor (beta chain) was profiled in a study of CD8+CD57+ T cells in acquired aplastic anemia. Per the germline V gene, CDR1 is MGHRA and CDR2 is YSYEKL. The germline V and J ends were trimmed by 0 bases and 2 bases, with 20 bases remaining between them. This CDR3 is 18 amino acids long. The authors sequenced patients whose flow cytometry had shown CD8+CD57+ cell expansion. Many counts were recorded for this clonotype. TCR beta VDJ combinations and CDR3 sequences were profiled from genomic DNA. TCRdb ran MiXCR on the reads and lists one entry per CDR3 protein. This table holds 130,000 or so distinct CDR3 sequences, about 43% found once.

The V call is TRBV4-1, the J call TRBJ2-7; D is possibly TRBD1 (5 bases). Sequenced sample: sorted CD4+, CD8+, or CD8+CD57+ T cells (not recorded which) from PBMCs. This TCR was sampled from a human donor with aplastic anemia. In nucleotides, the CDR3 is TGCGCCAGCAGCCAAGATCACTGGAGACAGTCTCTACCCTACGAGCAGTACGTC. It specifies CASSQDHWRQSLPYEQYV.